A selection of T cell receptor beta chains follows, all from one sample in a study of OX40 agonist ivuxolimab in advanced cancers. Method: immunoSEQ multiplex PCR; TCRdb's copy keeps in-frame clones and lacks some. The sample holds tens of thousands of clones, about 88% seen once. The source was CD4+ or CD8+ T cells sorted from blood, collected in a trial of the OX40 agonist ivuxolimab. The receptors stem from an adult with an advanced solid tumor such as melanoma, head and neck, liver or kidney cancer. The CDR3 runs from the conserved cysteine through the conserved F or W. Fields, in order: clone size, J gene, V gene, D gene, CDR3 protein, CDR3 DNA. A D gene is named only where the DNA matches it firmly. Clone size, where shown, is once, few, many, or a class for clones that have expanded.

>.|TRBJ2-1|TRBV4-1|.
CASSQGRDNEQFF
TGCGCCAGCAGCCAGGGTAGAGACAATGAGCAGTTCTTC
>.|TRBJ2-2|TRBV7-9|.
CASSLVIRTDETGELFF
TGTGCCAGCAGCTTAGTAATCCGGACAGACGAGACCGGGGAGCTGTTTTTT
>.|TRBJ1-6|TRBV15|.
CATSVGTLYNSPLHF
TGTGCCACCAGCGTCGGTACCCTCTATAATTCACCCCTCCACTTT
>.|TRBJ2-7|TRBV7-9|.
CASSWQGDEQYF
TGTGCCAGCAGCTGGCAGGGAGACGAGCAGTACTTC
>.|TRBJ1-4|TRBV7-9|.
CASSPNLAVATNEKLFF
TGTGCCAGCAGCCCCAACCTCGCGGTCGCAACTAATGAAAAACTGTTTTTT
>.|TRBJ2-5|TRBV19|TRBD2
CASTTGTSGLETQYF
TGTGCCAGTACCACCGGGACTAGCGGGCTTGAGACCCAGTACTTC
>.|TRBJ2-2|TRBV15|.
CATSRDRVTGELFF
TGTGCCACCAGCAGAGATAGGGTCACCGGGGAGCTGTTTTTT
>.|TRBJ2-1|TRBV7-6|TRBD1
CASSIDPGTGIYNEQFF
TGTGCCAGCAGCATAGACCCTGGGACAGGGATCTACAATGAGCAGTTCTTC
>.|TRBJ2-1|TRBV4-3|.
CASSLSPAGGSEQFF
TGCGCCAGCAGCCTAAGTCCCGCAGGGGGGAGTGAGCAGTTCTTC
>few|TRBJ2-2|TRBV6-6|.
CASSYGPSNTGELFF
TGTGCCAGCAGTTACGGCCCATCGAACACCGGGGAGCTGTTTTTT
>once|TRBJ2-7|TRBV9|TRBD1
CASSVASGGYEQYF
TGTGCCAGCAGCGTAGCATCAGGGGGCTACGAGCAGTACTTC
>.|TRBJ2-1|TRBV7-6|.
CASSYRDPRYNEQFF
TGTGCCAGCAGTTACCGGGACCCCCGCTACAATGAGCAGTTCTTC
>.|TRBJ2-2|TRBV11-2|TRBD2
CASSSGLAGVNTGELFF
TGTGCCAGCAGCTCCGGACTAGCGGGGGTGAACACCGGGGAGCTGTTTTTT
>.|TRBJ2-1|TRBV5-8|TRBD1
CASSPAQGVEQFF
TGTGCCAGCAGCCCAGCCCAGGGGGTTGAGCAGTTCTTC
>.|TRBJ2-5|TRBV7-9|TRBD1
CASSLDRGQPETQYF
TGTGCCAGCAGCTTGGACAGGGGCCAGCCAGAGACCCAGTACTTC
>.|TRBJ2-1|TRBV30|.
CAWSPRGSYNEQFF
TGTGCCTGGAGTCCTAGAGGCTCCTACAATGAGCAGTTCTTC
>.|TRBJ2-2|TRBV2|.
CAIPGPTPPNTGELFF
TGTGCCATCCCCGGACCGACTCCTCCGAACACCGGGGAGCTGTTTTTT
>.|TRBJ2-1|TRBV18|.
CASSPRRGFEGVKQFF
TGTGCCAGCTCACCAAGGAGGGGTTTCGAGGGGGTCAAGCAGTTCTTC
>.|TRBJ1-4|TRBV5-6|.
CASRGEVGPTNEKLFF
TGTGCCAGCAGGGGGGAGGTCGGACCAACTAATGAAAAACTGTTTTTT
>.|TRBJ1-5|TRBV4-1|.
CASSSIGTLEQPQHF
TGCGCCAGCAGCTCCATCGGGACTTTGGAGCAGCCCCAGCATTTT
>.|TRBJ2-3|TRBV2|.
CASSGGRASGDTQYF
TGTGCCAGCAGTGGAGGGCGGGCGAGTGGTGATACGCAGTATTTT
>.|TRBJ2-7|TRBV29-1|.
CSVDSEGGEQYF
TGCAGCGTTGATTCGGAGGGTGGCGAGCAGTACTTC
>.|TRBJ2-7|TRBV11-1|TRBD1
CASSQTGATYEQYF
TGTGCCAGCAGCCAGACAGGGGCCACCTACGAGCAGTACTTC
>.|TRBJ2-3|TRBV7-3|.
CASSLISGADTQYF
TGTGCCAGCAGCTTAATTTCGGGGGCAGATACGCAGTATTTT
>few|TRBJ1-5|TRBV7-9|.
CASSSPDQPQHF
TGTGCCAGCAGCTCCCCGGATCAGCCCCAGCATTTT
>.|TRBJ2-7|TRBV7-9|.
CASSGQFSQGEQYF
TGTGCCAGCAGCGGACAGTTCTCCCAGGGCGAGCAGTACTTC
>.|TRBJ1-2|TRBV2|TRBD1
CASSESPAGGFHGYTF
TGTGCCAGCAGTGAATCTCCGGCAGGGGGCTTCCATGGCTACACCTTC
>.|TRBJ2-7|TRBV7-2|.
CASSLGTESYEQYF
TGTGCCAGCAGCTTAGGGACGGAGTCCTACGAGCAGTACTTC
>medium-sized|TRBJ2-3|TRBV4-1|.
CASSPPSTGSTDTQYF
TGCGCCAGCAGCCCCCCCTCTACAGGGAGCACAGATACGCAGTATTTT
>.|TRBJ2-7|TRBV7-9|.
CASEPGDRLSEQYF
TGTGCCAGCGAACCGGGGGATCGCCTTAGCGAGCAGTACTTC
>.|TRBJ1-2|TRBV7-9|.
CASSLQGDNYGYTF
TGTGCCAGCAGCTTACAGGGAGACAACTATGGCTACACCTTC
>.|TRBJ1-1|TRBV7-9|.
CASSLAGTATEAFF
TGTGCCAGCAGCTTAGCAGGGACCGCCACTGAAGCTTTCTTT
>.|TRBJ1-1|TRBV7-6|.
CASRSNEGGEAFF
TGTGCCAGCAGATCTAACGAGGGAGGTGAAGCTTTCTTT
>.|TRBJ1-4|TRBV6-1|.
CASSETTGRSYEKLFF
TGTGCCAGCAGTGAGACCACAGGGAGGTCTTATGAAAAACTGTTTTTT
>.|TRBJ1-6|TRBV7-2|TRBD1
CASSLEVTGQGNSPLHF
TGTGCCAGCAGCTTAGAGGTTACGGGACAGGGGAATTCACCCCTCCACTTT
>.|TRBJ2-7|TRBV2|.
CASPERKAGEQYF
TGTGCCAGCCCTGAAAGGAAAGCGGGCGAGCAGTACTTC
>.|TRBJ1-1|TRBV6-1|.
CASSWTEGPAEAFF
TGTGCCAGCAGTTGGACAGAGGGTCCTGCTGAAGCTTTCTTT
>.|TRBJ2-7|TRBV5-6|.
CASSNTLRTYEQYF
TGTGCCAGCAGCAACACACTAAGAACCTACGAGCAGTACTTC
>.|TRBJ2-7|TRBV11-2|TRBD2
CASSLSPSGSYEQYF
TGTGCCAGCAGCTTGTCGCCTAGCGGGAGTTACGAGCAGTACTTC
>.|TRBJ2-7|TRBV11-2|.
CASSLDTMNYEQYF
TGTGCCAGCAGCTTAGATACTATGAACTACGAGCAGTACTTC
>.|TRBJ2-3|TRBV4-1|.
CASSPYQRISSTDTQYF
TGCGCCAGCAGCCCATACCAGCGGATCTCTAGCACAGATACGCAGTATTTT
>.|TRBJ2-4|TRBV7-9|.
CASSLAIGGGGNIQYF
TGTGCCAGCAGCTTAGCGATCGGGGGTGGTGGGAACATTCAGTACTTC
>.|TRBJ2-7|TRBV7-9|.
CASSSRGAGPRSYEQYF
TGTGCCAGCAGCTCCCGAGGGGCGGGACCCAGATCCTACGAGCAGTACTTC
>.|TRBJ2-1|TRBV11-1|.
CASSLVRGYNEQFF
TGTGCCAGCAGCTTAGTCAGGGGTTACAATGAGCAGTTCTTC
>.|TRBJ1-2|TRBV2|.
CASRATSFTLYGYTF
TGTGCCAGCAGAGCGACAAGTTTCACCCTCTATGGCTACACCTTC
>.|TRBJ2-7|TRBV13|TRBD2
CASRPGTSGFSYEQYF
TGTGCCAGCAGACCCGGGACTAGCGGGTTCTCCTACGAGCAGTACTTC
>few|TRBJ2-3|TRBV28|TRBD1
CASSLPTGGFDTQYF
TGTGCCAGCAGTTTGCCGACAGGGGGATTTGATACGCAGTATTTT
>.|TRBJ1-2|TRBV28|TRBD1
CASSLQGANYGYTF
TGTGCCAGCAGTCTCCAGGGGGCGAACTATGGCTACACCTTC
>.|TRBJ1-3|TRBV7-2|.
CASSSPSGLGNTIYF
TGTGCCAGCAGCTCCCCTTCAGGACTTGGAAACACCATATATTTT
>few|TRBJ1-1|TRBV25-1|.
CASSLTANTEAFF
TGTGCCAGCAGTCTGACAGCGAACACTGAAGCTTTCTTT
>.|TRBJ2-7|TRBV6-5|.
CASSSDPYEQYF
TGTGCCAGCAGTTCGGACCCCTACGAGCAGTACTTC
>few|TRBJ1-2|TRBV15|TRBD1
CATSDVQGASGYTF
TGTGCCACCAGCGATGTACAGGGGGCGAGCGGCTACACCTTC
>.|TRBJ2-5|TRBV5-8|.
CASSLQTSQETQYF
TGTGCCAGCAGCTTACAAACTAGCCAAGAGACCCAGTACTTC
>.|TRBJ2-7|TRBV5-4|TRBD1
CASSVDRVYEQYF
TGTGCCAGCAGCGTAGACAGGGTCTACGAGCAGTACTTC
>.|TRBJ2-1|TRBV13|.
CASSLGAEGYNEQFF
TGTGCCAGCAGCTTAGGGGCCGAGGGCTACAATGAGCAGTTCTTC
>.|TRBJ2-7|TRBV27|TRBD1
CASSLGQGGYEQYF
TGTGCCAGCAGCCTTGGACAGGGGGGCTACGAGCAGTACTTC